This TCR beta chain derives from a study of PD-L1 blockade in urothelial cancer. For the study at large: About nine tenths of the roughly 30 patients comprised males who had bladder-origin urothelial cancer.

Germline CDR1 is SEHNR and CDR2 is FQNEAQ (reference sequence). V shed 5 bases, J shed 5 bases, and the junction held 8 bases outside the gene matches. The CDR3 is 14 residues long. All patients carried locally advanced or metastatic urothelial carcinoma. Profiled with immunoSEQ multiplex PCR; TCRdb holds only in-frame clones, not every one. The sample holds about 84,000 clones; about four fifths are singletons and the top ten take more than 8%. This chain connects TRBV7-9 to TRBJ2-7; 8 positions match TRBD1. The source of this sequence is a man between 65 and 85 years old with urothelial cancer. The sample consisted of PBMCs, taken around atezolizumab (anti-PD-L1) treatment. CDR3 nucleotide sequence: TGTGCCAGCAGCGTGGACAGGGTTTCGCACGAGCAGTACTTC. Protein: CASSVDRVSHEQYF. Supplemented by reference TRBV7-9 and TRBJ2-7, the full variable domain reads DTGVSQNPRHKITKRGQNVTFRCDPISEHNRLYWYRQTLGQGPEFLTYFQNEAQLEKSRLLSDRFSAERPKGSFSTLEIQRTEQGDSAMYLCASSVDRVSHEQYFGPGTRLTVT.